The entry below describes one T cell receptor beta chain. Its antigen is not identified. Donors each gave around 2.5 ml of blood. This sample was included in a study of monozygotic twins with inflammatory bowel disease. Study results and caveats: The co-twins with IBD showed lower TCRbeta diversity (inverse Simpson) than their healthy siblings. IBD patients exhibited fewer clonotypes shared with other individuals than healthy twins, particularly with disease activity.

Germline CDR1 KGHSH, CDR2 LQKENI. This CDR3 has 13 amino acids. During cDNA synthesis, UMIs that each contained a 6-nucleotide sample barcode were added by means of template switching. Using the 5' RACE reads, TCRdb records one entry per CDR3 protein without DNA. The sample totals about 440,000 distinct CDR3 sequences. This chain joins TRBV18 and TRBJ2-7. This receptor was identified in a human donor with ulcerative colitis or Crohn's disease, or a healthy co-twin of an affected twin (not recorded which). The sequencing input was blood. The CDR3 here is CASSPSVTYEQYF. The full variable domain, completed using reference TRBV18 and TRBJ2-7, is NAGVMQNPRHLVRRRGQEARLRCSPMKGHSHVYWYRQLPEEGLKFMVYLQKENIIDESGMPKERFSAEFPKEGPSILRIQQVVRGDSAAYFCASSPSVTYEQYFGPGTRLTVT.